This entry is about one TCR beta chain. In the authors' workflow: For nucleated cells, counts were estimated from reference gene primer amplification. Using immunoSEQ multiplex PCR, the repertoire was profiled, and TCRdb retains in-frame clones only, with some absent. The V and J calls and the clone size are those of that table, but D and trimming were determined from the DNA. The sample holds about 160,000 clones; about nine tenths are singletons and the top ten take under 4.5%. The data stem from a study of blood T cell repertoires in COVID-19. Overall study: Both acute and convalescent COVID-19 samples were obtained from the United States, Italy and Spain. Sources were T cells, B-cell-depleted T cells, or PBMCs; the material itself was cDNA or gDNA.

From germline, CDR1 is SGHRS and CDR2 YFSETQ. This CDR3 region has 14 residues. Trimming pared 1 base from V and 8 bases from J, leaving 12 bases between. Material for sequencing was peripheral blood. This chain joins TRBV5-1 and TRBJ1-4, with D perhaps TRBD1 (6 bases). This receptor was taken from an older woman with acute or convalescent COVID-19. The CDR3 region is CASSLNGRGEKLFF. CDR3 nucleotides: TGCGCCAGCAGCTTGAATGGGAGGGGGGAAAAACTGTTTTTT.